This section outlines one T cell receptor beta chain sequence together with its context. Its antigen remains undetermined. Base qualities are missing; no much larger clone stands one base away. Taken from cysteine to phenylalanine, the CDR3 has 13 residues. The read is trimmed to its CDR3 DNA, 39 bases read in frame from base 1. CDR1 and CDR2, per the germline V gene, are SGHRS and YFSETQ. Relative to germline, V is 3 bases shorter and J is 6 bases shorter, with 13 bases between their ends. Receptors were amplified or captured by RT-PCR. TCRdb shows the sequencer as Illumina HiSeq 2500. TCRdb took the public reads, trimmed them with fastp at Q25, ran MiXCR for clone calling and kept in-frame beta chains. Records with the same CDR3 protein are collapsed into one entry carrying the most frequent genes and DNA. Recorded for this sample are some 570,000 distinct CDR3 sequences; over 9% of them occurred a single time. The ten top clones hold approximately 11% of the sample.

This record belongs to a study of response to subunit inactivated influenza vaccine (dated by TCRdb to the late 2010s). Turning to the overall study: Deep quantitative profiling of the T cell receptor repertoire was used in the study to follow responses to a trivalent subunit inactivated influenza vaccine. Points the paper makes about the study in general: It was suggested by the authors that each seasonal influenza vaccination may recruit only a limited number of new T cells.

A further study also used this sample, focusing on T cells expressing NK-cell markers. The other study reports the following: The TCR beta cDNA libraries were made using 5'RACE template switching, a step that added both a universal primer site and unique molecular identifiers. Three sorted T-cell subsets (CD3+CD56+NKG2C+, CD3+CD56+NKG2C- and CD3+CD56-NKG2C+) from fewer than 10 donors had their TCR beta-chain repertoires profiled. Among the eight sequenced donors, only one was HCMV-seronegative, while the other seven were HCMV-seropositive. To restrict sorting to alphabetaTCR-expressing T cells, an anti-gammadeltaTCR antibody was added in several experiments. In six donors, the dominant CD3+CD56+NKG2C+ clonotypes were among the top 10 CD8+ clonotypes and accounted for about 1.0-7.5% of CD8+ T cells. Those dominant clonotypes were again the most abundant among CD3+CD56-NKG2C+ cells in a handful of donors, at roughly 25-60.1%. Whether the expanded NKG2C-expressing T cell clones were specific for HCMV antigens remained unclear. All eight donors whose samples were sequenced were randomly selected healthy volunteers, three of them men and five women. HCMV-specific IgG was detected in serum with a commercial ELISA kit to determine HCMV serostatus. Peripheral blood mononuclear cells were isolated from blood by Ficoll density gradient centrifugation. Bulk peripheral blood T-cell repertoires were additionally sequenced from unsorted PBMC for about six donors. Synthesis of cDNA was primed from the TCR beta constant segment and was followed by two consecutive PCR amplification steps. Libraries were sequenced as 2 x 150 bp reads on Illumina HiSeq 2000/2500, MiSeq or NextSeq. MIGEC was used to demultiplex reads and group the reads by UMI, and MiTCR was used to assemble and quantify clonotypes. To remove erroneous sequences, TCR cDNA sequences were retained only when supported by two or more reads. Downstream repertoire analysis used the tcR package, and clonotypes were matched across fractions by CDR3 nucleotide sequence plus V segment. VDJmatch was used to annotate antigen specificity against VDJdb, with one amino acid substitution in CDR3 allowed.

The rearrangement combines TRBV5-1 with TRBJ2-7, with TRBD1 as a weak D call on 6 bases. The sequence was obtained from a man aged 50 to 60 who received an inactivated influenza vaccine. Donor details come from another sample of the same person, matched by shared clones. Sequences were derived from PBMCs from blood, sampled on the day of vaccination. The base sequence is TGCGCCAGCAGCTCCGTAGGGGGAGCCGAGCAGTACTTC. Its protein is CASSSVGGAEQYF.